The sequence of this TCR beta chain was determined in a study of shared clonotypes between healthy human individuals. Unmatched junction bases numbered 17, after V lost 4 bases and J lost 0 bases. The germline CDR1 and CDR2 sequences are SNHLY and FYNNEI. The CDR3 runs to 20 residues. Study observations and caveats: Compared with memory subsets, naive subsets generally had larger estimated richness.

This clone is a singleton in its sample. Its antigen is undetermined. The naive CD8 subset, CD45RO-negative cells positively selected for CCR7, excluded terminally differentiated effector memory CD45RA+ cells. Data came from immunoSEQ multiplex PCR; TCRdb stores just in-frame clones and leaves some out. This table has 700,000 to 950,000 clones, 95% to 97% appearing once. Sequenced sample: naive CD8+ T cells sorted from blood. This clonotype was sampled from a man under 40 in good health. V is TRBV2 and J is TRBJ2-3; 9 bases match TRBD2. In DNA, the CDR3 is TGTGCCAGCAGTGTCTCCCCGGCTAGCGGGATTCCAACTAGCACAGATACGCAGTATTTT. It specifies CASSVSPASGIPTSTDTQYF.